This TCR beta chain originates from a study of siplizumab effects on memory and regulatory T cells. Notes on the study in general: Alloreactive sequences traceable to unstimulated CD4+ memory cells declined significantly under siplizumab.

Concerning this clone: What it recognizes is unknown.

TCR templates numbering around 110,000 were assayed per sample. Using immunoSEQ multiplex PCR, the repertoire was profiled, and TCRdb retains in-frame clones only, with some absent. The sample shows 20,000 or so clones, 44% of them seen only once. From germline, CDR1 is ENHRY and CDR2 SYGVKD. This CDR3 is built from 14 residues. V lost 0 bases and J lost 7, with 12 bases in between. Researchers maintained the mixed lymphocyte reaction cells in coculture at 37°C for about six days. Responder PBMCs were labelled with CFSE and stimulator PBMCs with Violet Dye, mixed 1:1. Source material: CFSE-low (dividing) CD4+ T cells sorted from an allogeneic mixed lymphocyte reaction. The chain recombines TRBV10-3 with TRBJ1-1, with D maybe TRBD1 (5 bases). This receptor was obtained from a human donor in good health; the cells came from an allogeneic mixed lymphocyte reaction. Some clones in this sample may be carry-over from other donors' samples. CDR3 in amino acids: CAISESRQSGEAFF. The CDR3 DNA sequence: TGTGCCATCAGTGAGTCGCGACAGTCGGGTGAAGCTTTCTTT.